These 28 T cell receptor beta chains share one sample of origin, sequenced in a study of T cell repertoires in cytomegalovirus infection. TCRdb called the reads again in MiXCR, with one record for every CDR3 protein. The sample includes hundreds of thousands of distinct CDR3 sequences, roughly 26% of them seen just once. Sequencing input: CD8+ T cells from PBMCs. The source is a human donor in good health (CMV status not recorded). Some clones in this sample may be carry-over from other donors' samples.

V usage is TRBV5-1 and J usage is TRBJ2-7; D gene unclear. Trimming removed 4 bases at V and 0 bases at J, with 5 bases between. The V gene's germline CDR1 is SGHRS and CDR2 YFSETQ. The CDR3 length is 12 residues. The CDR3 region is CASSLHSYEQYV. In DNA, the CDR3 is TGCGCCAGCAGCCTACACTCCTACGAGCAGTACGTC.

This chain links TRBV28 with TRBJ1-1, with 8 nucleotides matching TRBD1. V trimming: 2 bases; J trimming: 0 bases; junction bases outside the gene matches: 11. In germline, CDR1 is MDHEN, CDR2 SYDVKM. The CDR3 runs 18 residues. CDR3: CASSLPMTGDGLNTEAFF. CDR3 DNA sequence: TGTGCCAGCAGTTTACCGATGACAGGGGACGGATTGAACACTGAAGCTTTCTTT.

The V gene is TRBV27, the J gene TRBJ2-3, with D maybe TRBD1 (5 bases). Per the germline V gene, CDR1 is MNHEY and CDR2 is SMNVEV (reference sequence). The CDR3 loop spans 15 amino acids. V shed 5 bases and J shed 1 base, with 13 bases lying between them. Here the CDR3 reads CASSTWGPGTDTQYF. DNA of the CDR3: TGTGCCAGCAGTACCTGGGGCCCGGGCACAGATACGCAGTATTTT.

The chain combines TRBV20-1 with TRBJ1-6; a possible D gene is TRBD1 (5 bases). The CDR3 covers 14 residues. CDR1 and CDR2 from the germline V gene are DFQATT and SNEGSKA (reference sequence). Trimming left V 0 bases short and J 10 bases short, with 13 bases between. CDR3 nucleotides: TGCAGTGCTAGAGATCCAGGGTTTGGGTCACCCCTCCACTTT. Its translation: CSARDPGFGSPLHF.

As concerns this clonotype: A much larger clonotype is one base distant, so this may be a read error. The chain joins TRBV19 to TRBJ1-2; D gene ambiguous. CDR1 is LNHDA, CDR2 SQIVND, per germline (reference sequence). The CDR3 extends over 12 amino acids. V lost 3 bases and J lost 8, with 10 bases in between. The CDR3 sequence: CASSMDDRGYTF. In DNA form, the CDR3 reads TGTGCCAGTAGTATGGACGATCGCGGCTACACCTTC.

There are a few counts of this clonotype. This chain links TRBV27 with TRBJ2-3; no firm D call. The V end lost 6 bases, the J end lost 1 base, and 8 bases lay between the germline ends. The CDR3 is made up of 13 amino acids. Germline CDR1 MNHEY, CDR2 SMNVEV (reference sequence). The CDR3 region has the DNA TGTGCCAGCAGCGAAGCGCGCACAGATACGCAGTATTTT. It yields the protein CASSEARTDTQYF.

V is TRBV25-1 and J is TRBJ2-5, with D perhaps matching TRBD1 (8 bases). Germline CDR1 and CDR2: MGHDK and SYGVNS. The CDR3 loop spans 14 amino acids. The germline V and J ends were trimmed by 3 bases and 5 bases, with 13 bases remaining between them. CDR3 amino acids: CASSDDRGGETQYF. Written as DNA, the CDR3 is TGTGCCAGCAGTGACGACAGGGGAGGGGAGACCCAGTACTTC.

This clonotype was picked up many times. The J gene is TRBJ2-1, the V gene TRBV28; D is uncertain. Trimming took off 4 bases at V and 5 bases at J, with 24 bases between the two ends. Germline values: CDR1 MDHEN, CDR2 SYDVKM. The CDR3 consists of 18 residues. Here the CDR3 reads CASSSRFDRFSMDNEQFF. As DNA, the CDR3 is TGTGCCAGCAGTTCCCGCTTTGATAGATTTTCGATGGACAATGAGCAGTTCTTC.

The chain couples TRBV11-3 to TRBJ1-1; D is perhaps TRBD1 (5 bases). The V and J ends lost 4 bases and 1 base respectively, with 7 bases between them. This CDR3 has 13 amino acids. Germline V gives CDR1 SGHNT, CDR2 YENEEA. The chain's CDR3 is CASSSGKNTEAFF. The CDR3 DNA follows: TGTGCCAGCAGCTCAGGGAAGAACACTGAAGCTTTCTTT.

V and J are TRBV29-1 and TRBJ2-7, with 10 bases lining up with TRBD1. Germline V lookup: CDR1 SQVTM, CDR2 ANQGSEA. There are 14 residues in the CDR3. V lost 3 bases, J lost 2 bases, and 4 bases stayed unmatched. CDR3 residues: CSVEDRGGPYEQYF. CDR3 nucleotide sequence: TGCAGCGTTGAGGACAGGGGGGGCCCCTACGAGCAGTACTTC.

This clonotype was observed a handful of times. The gene calls are TRBV12-3 or TRBV12-4 and TRBJ2-3; 9 bases map to TRBD2. The CDR3 totals 18 residues. Trimming at V came to 2 bases and at J to 0 bases, leaving 9 bases not matched to a gene. The CDR3 coding sequence is TGTGCCAGCAGTTTATTGAGTCTAGCGGGGCTAAGCACAGATACGCAGTATTTT. This encodes CASSLLSLAGLSTDTQYF.

Remarks on this clonotype: A much larger clonotype is one base distant, so this may be a read error. The rearrangement uses TRBV14 and TRBJ1-5; D is unclear. The V gene's germline CDR1 is SGHDN and CDR2 FVKESK. The CDR3 length is 19 residues. CDR3 loop: CTSSQPQNGGGGGNQPQHF. The CDR3 DNA reads as TGTACCAGCAGCCAACCCCAGAACGGAGGTGGAGGAGGCAATCAGCCCCAGCATTTT. The full variable domain, completed using reference TRBV14 and TRBJ1-5, is EAGVTQFPSHSVIEKGQTVTLRCDPISGHDNLYWYRRVMGKEIKFLLHFVKESKQDESGMPNNRFLAERTGGTYSTLKVQPAELEDSGVYFCTSSQPQNGGGGGNQPQHFGDGTRLSIL.

This chain connects TRBV6-1 to TRBJ2-7, with D perhaps matching TRBD1 or TRBD2 (5 bases each). Trimming removed 5 bases from V and 3 bases from J, with 14 bases in between. The CDR3 is 14 residues long. Germline CDR1 and CDR2: MNHNS and SASEGT. The DNA for the CDR3 is TGTGCCAGCAGTATACGGGACGGGGTCTACGAGCAGTACTTC. This sequence encodes CASSIRDGVYEQYF.

In its sample, this clonotype was seen once. Written as DNA, the CDR3 is TGTGCCAGCAGCTACAGGGGGCTAACCGGGGAGCTGTTTTTT. It translates to CASSYRGLTGELFF. The chain has TRBV6-2 or TRBV6-3 and TRBJ2-2; TRBD1 aligns across 9 bases. This CDR3 has 14 amino acids. V lost 6 bases to trimming and J lost 5 bases; unmatched junction nucleotides: 4. From germline, CDR1 is MNHEY and CDR2 SVGEGT.

V usage is TRBV20-1 and J usage is TRBJ2-2; unclear D gene. The CDR3 is 12 residues long. CDR1 is DFQATT, CDR2 SNEGSKA, per germline (reference sequence). V was trimmed by 5 bases and J by 6 bases, leaving 10 bases between them. The CDR3 coding sequence is TGCAGTGCTCCGGAGTTGCCCGGGGAGCTGTTTTTT. It encodes CSAPELPGELFF.

There are a few counts of this clonotype. The CDR3 DNA follows: TGTGCCAGCAGCCCCGGTAGCGGGGGGCCGTACAATGAGCAGTTCTTC. It is translated as CASSPGSGGPYNEQFF. This chain links TRBV6-5 with TRBJ2-1; TRBD2 aligns across 10 bases. Germline-derived CDR1 and CDR2 are MNHEY and SVGAGI. The CDR3 spans 16 residues. The ends lost 6 bases at V and 4 bases at J; junction bases unmatched: 9.

With regard to this clonotype: A much larger clone lies one base from this, so it may be a read error. This chain connects TRBV7-9 to TRBJ2-3, with no clear D. The CDR3 spans 11 residues. The V end was cut by 10 bases, the J end by 5 bases, with 10 bases between. From germline, CDR1 is SEHNR and CDR2 FQNEAQ (reference sequence). The CDR3, as DNA: TGTGCCAACATCGTACAAGATACGCAGTATTTT. Translation: CANIVQDTQYF.

A word on this clonotype: Since a much larger clone is just one base distant, this may be a read error. The chain carries TRBV7-8 and TRBJ2-7, with a weak D call TRBD1 (5 bases). Trimming cost V 10 bases and J 3 bases, with 22 bases left between them. Germline CDR1 SGHVS, CDR2 FQNEAQ. The length of the CDR3 is 15 residues. The CDR3: CANTPAQGGRYEQYF. CDR3 in DNA: TGTGCCAACACGCCCGCGCAGGGTGGGCGCTACGAGCAGTACTTC.

This clonotype was counted ten times or more. The chain joins TRBV28 to TRBJ1-6; the match to TRBD1 covers 8 bases. CDR3 size: 17 residues. With 4 bases clipped from V and 7 bases from J, the junction kept 12 bases outside the gene matches. The germline gives CDR1 MDHEN, CDR2 SYDVKM. CDR3 in amino acids: CASSSPRQGRRNSPLHF. The DNA for the CDR3 is TGTGCCAGCAGTTCCCCAAGACAGGGGAGGAGGAATTCACCCCTCCACTTT. Full variable domain (missing parts from reference TRBV28 and TRBJ1-6): DVKVTQSSRYLVKRTGEKVFLECVQDMDHENMFWYRQDPGLGLRLIYFSYDVKMKEKGDIPEGYSVSREKKERFSLILESASTNQTSMYLCASSSPRQGRRNSPLHFGNGTRLTVT.

This clonotype was seen repeatedly, ten times or more. V is TRBV7-2 and J is TRBJ2-1, with D maybe TRBD2 (5 bases). The CDR3 is made up of 17 amino acids. Looked up from germline, CDR1 is SGHTA and CDR2 is FQGNSA. Trimming removed 2 bases at V and 1 base at J, with 15 bases between. The CDR3 DNA follows: TGTGCCAGCAGCTTAAATCGACCTCGGGGTTCCTACAATGAGCAGTTCTTC. Its protein product is CASSLNRPRGSYNEQFF.

This clonotype occurred a few times. Germline and junction disagree at one end, which may indicate a read error. J is TRBJ2-7 and V is TRBV4-1; 11 bases are a match to TRBD2. The CDR3 contains 16 residues. Germline CDR1 MGHRA, CDR2 YSYEKL. This CDR3 reads CASSPLLAGASYEQYF. The CDR3 DNA is TGTGCCAGCAGCCCCCTACTAGCGGGGGCTTCCTACGAGCAGTACTTC.

This clonotype was seen a handful of times. The germline gene is not matched at one end of the junction; a read error may be the cause. This chain links TRBV15 with TRBJ2-2, with TRBD1 as a possible D gene (5 bases). The germline CDR1 and CDR2 sequences are LNHNV and YYDKDF (reference sequence). There are 14 residues in the CDR3. The CDR3: CATSGDDSTGELFF. The CDR3 bases are TGTGCCACCAGCGGAGACGACAGCACCGGGGAGCTGTTTTTT.

At least ten counts were recorded for this clonotype. The V gene is TRBV7-9, the J gene TRBJ2-7; TRBD1 or TRBD2 may be the D gene (5 bases each). CDR1 and CDR2 (germline): SEHNR, FQNEAQ (reference sequence). The CDR3 is made up of 15 amino acids. The germline V and J ends were trimmed by 5 bases and 2 bases, with 16 bases remaining between them. CDR3 nucleotide sequence: TGTGCCAGCAGCGTTCCCGGGACGGGTACCTACGAGCAGTACTTC. This sequence encodes CASSVPGTGTYEQYF.

V is TRBV7-9 and J is TRBJ1-6; D is perhaps TRBD1 (6 bases). Germline V gives CDR1 SEHNR, CDR2 FQNEAQ (reference sequence). This CDR3 region has 13 residues. The V and J ends lost 7 bases and 6 bases respectively, with 10 bases between them. The CDR3 region is CASIQGGNSPLHF. CDR3 nucleotide sequence: TGTGCCAGCATCCAAGGGGGTAATTCACCCCTCCACTTT.

Of note for this clonotype: This clone may be a read error of a much larger clone one base away. The rearrangement joins TRBV28 to TRBJ1-6; D perhaps matches TRBD1 (5 bases). Germline-derived CDR1 and CDR2 are MDHEN and SYDVKM. The V end lost 6 bases, the J end lost 9 bases, and 21 bases lay between the germline ends. There are 16 residues in the CDR3. CDR3 nucleotides: TGTGCCAGCAGCCTCTTTGGGGGTTTGAGCAGTTCACCCCTCCACTTT. Its protein is CASSLFGGLSSSPLHF. The full variable domain, with the rest looked up from reference TRBV28 and TRBJ1-6, is DVKVTQSSRYLVKRTGEKVFLECVQDMDHENMFWYRQDPGLGLRLIYFSYDVKMKEKGDIPEGYSVSREKKERFSLILESASTNQTSMYLCASSLFGGLSSSPLHFGNGTRLTVT.

This clonotype was seen only a few times. The chain links TRBV27 to TRBJ1-2; D not certain. This CDR3 spans 14 amino acids. The V gene's germline CDR1 is MNHEY and CDR2 SMNVEV (reference sequence). Trimming took 5 bases from V and 7 from J, leaving 17 bases between them. The CDR3 spells CASSSTWGFSGYTF. As DNA, the CDR3 is TGTGCCAGCAGTAGCACGTGGGGTTTTAGTGGCTACACCTTC.

This chain links TRBV20-1 with TRBJ2-1; no definite D call. V was trimmed by 4 bases and J by 0 bases, leaving 10 bases between them. Per the germline V gene, CDR1 is DFQATT and CDR2 is SNEGSKA (reference sequence). This CDR3 spans 14 amino acids. The CDR3: CSAKGSSSYNEQFF. The CDR3, as DNA: TGCAGTGCTAAAGGATCCAGCTCCTACAATGAGCAGTTCTTC.

This clonotype was recorded at least ten times. V is TRBV28 and J is TRBJ2-7; 9 positions match TRBD1. The CDR3 has 15 residues. Germline V gene sequence: CDR1 MDHEN, CDR2 SYDVKM. Germline trimming cut 5 bases from V and 6 bases from J; bases unmatched to any gene: 11. For the CDR3, the DNA is TGTGCCAGCAGTCCAACCGGGACAGGGATCTTCGAGCAGTACGTC. Its protein product is CASSPTGTGIFEQYV.